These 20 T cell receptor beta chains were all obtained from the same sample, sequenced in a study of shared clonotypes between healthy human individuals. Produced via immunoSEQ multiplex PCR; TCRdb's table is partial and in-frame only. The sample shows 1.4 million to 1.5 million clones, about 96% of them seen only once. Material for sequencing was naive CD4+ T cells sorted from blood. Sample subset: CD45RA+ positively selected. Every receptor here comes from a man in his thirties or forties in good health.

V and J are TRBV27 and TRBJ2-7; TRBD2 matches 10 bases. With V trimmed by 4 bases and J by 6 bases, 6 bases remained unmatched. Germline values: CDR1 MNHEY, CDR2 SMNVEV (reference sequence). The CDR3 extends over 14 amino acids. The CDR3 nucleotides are TGTGCCAGCAGTTCTCCCGGGACTAGCGTCGAGCAGTACTTC. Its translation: CASSSPGTSVEQYF.

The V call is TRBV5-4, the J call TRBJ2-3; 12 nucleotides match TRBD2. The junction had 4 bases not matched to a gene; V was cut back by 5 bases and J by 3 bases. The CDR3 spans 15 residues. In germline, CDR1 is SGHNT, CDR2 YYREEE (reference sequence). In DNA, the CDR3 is TGTGCCAGCAGATCCGGACTAGCGGGGACAGATACGCAGTATTTT. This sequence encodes CASRSGLAGTDTQYF.

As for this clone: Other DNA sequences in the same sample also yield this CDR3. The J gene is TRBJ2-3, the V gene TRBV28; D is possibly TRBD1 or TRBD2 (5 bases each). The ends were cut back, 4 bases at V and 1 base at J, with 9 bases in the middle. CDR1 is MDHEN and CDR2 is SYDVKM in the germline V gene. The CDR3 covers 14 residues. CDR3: CASSSPGRTDTQYF. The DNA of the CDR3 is TGTGCCAGCAGTTCCCCGGGACGCACAGATACGCAGTATTTT.

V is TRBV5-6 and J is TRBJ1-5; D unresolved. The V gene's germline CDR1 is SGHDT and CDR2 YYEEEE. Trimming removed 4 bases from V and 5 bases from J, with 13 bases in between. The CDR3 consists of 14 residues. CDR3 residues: CASSPWGHHQPQHF. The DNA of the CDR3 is TGTGCCAGCAGCCCGTGGGGTCACCATCAGCCCCAGCATTTT.

Here the CDR3 reads CASSLLKGGNQPQHF. In nucleotides, the CDR3 is TGTGCCAGCAGTTTACTAAAGGGCGGCAATCAGCCCCAGCATTTT. The chain uses TRBV28 and TRBJ1-5; D gene ambiguous. CDR1 is MDHEN and CDR2 is SYDVKM in the germline V gene. V was clipped by 2 bases and J by 2 bases, with 10 bases between them. There are 15 residues in the CDR3.

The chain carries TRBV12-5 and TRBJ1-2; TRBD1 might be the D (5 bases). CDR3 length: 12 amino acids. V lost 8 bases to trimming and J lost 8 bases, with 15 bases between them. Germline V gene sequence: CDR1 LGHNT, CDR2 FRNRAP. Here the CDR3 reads CASSGTASGYTF. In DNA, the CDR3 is TGTGCTAGTTCCGGGACGGCGAGCGGCTACACCTTC.

CDR3 region: CASSNIYPKGTGANQPQHF. The CDR3 coding sequence is TGTGCCAGCAGCAATATTTACCCAAAAGGGACAGGGGCTAATCAGCCCCAGCATTTT. The chain uses TRBV21-1 and TRBJ1-5; the table's D call, TRBD1, has no DNA check behind it. TRBV21-1 is marked as a pseudogene. CDR3 length: 19 amino acids.

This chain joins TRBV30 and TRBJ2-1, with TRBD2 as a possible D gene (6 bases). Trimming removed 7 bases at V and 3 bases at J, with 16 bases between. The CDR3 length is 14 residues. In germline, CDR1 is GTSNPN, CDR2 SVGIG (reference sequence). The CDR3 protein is CAFITGSGYNEQFF. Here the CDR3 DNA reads TGTGCCTTTATTACGGGTAGCGGCTACAATGAGCAGTTCTTC.

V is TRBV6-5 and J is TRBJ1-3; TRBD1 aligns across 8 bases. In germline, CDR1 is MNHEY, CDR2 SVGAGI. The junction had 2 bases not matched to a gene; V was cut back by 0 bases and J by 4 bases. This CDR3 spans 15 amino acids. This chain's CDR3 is CASSYSGTGGNTIYF. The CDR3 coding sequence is TGTGCCAGCAGTTACTCCGGGACAGGCGGAAACACCATATATTTT.

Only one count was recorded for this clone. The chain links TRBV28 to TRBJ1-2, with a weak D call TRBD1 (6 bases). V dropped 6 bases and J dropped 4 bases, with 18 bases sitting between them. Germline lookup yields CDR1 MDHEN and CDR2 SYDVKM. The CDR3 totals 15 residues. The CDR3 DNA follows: TGTGCCAGCAGGCGCCGGGACACACGATTCTATGGCTACACCTTC. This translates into CASRRRDTRFYGYTF.

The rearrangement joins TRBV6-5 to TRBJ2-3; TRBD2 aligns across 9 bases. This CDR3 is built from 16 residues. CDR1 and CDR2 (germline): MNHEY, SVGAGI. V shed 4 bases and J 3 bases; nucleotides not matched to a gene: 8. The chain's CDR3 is CASSFRLAGTTDTQYF. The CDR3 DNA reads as TGTGCCAGCAGTTTTAGGCTAGCGGGGACTACAGATACGCAGTATTTT.

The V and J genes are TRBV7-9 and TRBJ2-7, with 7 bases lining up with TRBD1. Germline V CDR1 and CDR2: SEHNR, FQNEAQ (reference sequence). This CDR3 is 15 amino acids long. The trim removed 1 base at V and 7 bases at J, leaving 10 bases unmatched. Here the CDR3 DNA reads TGTGCCAGCAGCTTAGAGGGGGTTCAGGGGGAAGAGCAGTACTTC. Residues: CASSLEGVQGEEQYF. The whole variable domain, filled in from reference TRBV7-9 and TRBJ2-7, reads DTGVSQNPRHKITKRGQNVTFRCDPISEHNRLYWYRQTLGQGPEFLTYFQNEAQLEKSRLLSDRFSAERPKGSFSTLEIQRTEQGDSAMYLCASSLEGVQGEEQYFGPGTRLTVT.

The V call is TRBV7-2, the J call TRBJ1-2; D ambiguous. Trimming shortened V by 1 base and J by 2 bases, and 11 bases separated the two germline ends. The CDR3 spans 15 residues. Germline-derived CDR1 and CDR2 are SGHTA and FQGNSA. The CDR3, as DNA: TGTGCCAGCAGCTTAGAGGTGTGGGAAAACTATGGCTACACCTTC. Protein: CASSLEVWENYGYTF.

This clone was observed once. CDR3 region: CASSLAIATGELFF. The CDR3 DNA follows: TGTGCCAGCAGCTTAGCGATTGCCACCGGGGAGCTGTTTTTT. This chain uses TRBV7-6 with TRBJ2-2; no firm D call. V gave up 0 bases and J gave up 4 bases, with 6 bases separating them. In germline, CDR1 is SGHVS, CDR2 FNYEAQ. The CDR3 covers 14 residues. Together with reference TRBV7-6 and TRBJ2-2, the CDR3 gives the full variable domain: GAGVSQSPRYKVTKRGQDVALRCDPISGHVSLYWYRQALGQGPEFLTYFNYEAQQDKSGLPNDRFSAERPEGSISTLTIQRTEQRDSAMYRCASSLAIATGELFFGEGSRLTVL.

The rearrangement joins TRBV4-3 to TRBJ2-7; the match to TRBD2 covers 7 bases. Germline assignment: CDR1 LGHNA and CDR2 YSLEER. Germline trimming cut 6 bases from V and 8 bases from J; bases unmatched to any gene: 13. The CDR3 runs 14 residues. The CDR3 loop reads CASSSLGGSVQQYF. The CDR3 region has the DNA TGCGCCAGCAGTTCCCTGGGCGGGAGCGTTCAGCAGTACTTC.

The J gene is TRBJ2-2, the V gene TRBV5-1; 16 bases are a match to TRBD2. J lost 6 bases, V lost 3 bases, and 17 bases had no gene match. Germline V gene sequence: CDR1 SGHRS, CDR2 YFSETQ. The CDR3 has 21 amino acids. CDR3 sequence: CASSSHLFASGTSGRAGELFF. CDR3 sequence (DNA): TGCGCCAGCAGCTCCCATCTATTTGCCTCCGGGACTAGCGGGAGGGCCGGGGAGCTGTTTTTT.

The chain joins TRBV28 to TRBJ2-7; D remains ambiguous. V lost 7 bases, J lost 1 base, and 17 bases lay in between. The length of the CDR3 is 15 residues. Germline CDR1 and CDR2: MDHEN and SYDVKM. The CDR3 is CASTSGRSRSYEQYF. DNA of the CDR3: TGTGCCAGCACCTCCGGAAGGAGCCGATCCTACGAGCAGTACTTC.

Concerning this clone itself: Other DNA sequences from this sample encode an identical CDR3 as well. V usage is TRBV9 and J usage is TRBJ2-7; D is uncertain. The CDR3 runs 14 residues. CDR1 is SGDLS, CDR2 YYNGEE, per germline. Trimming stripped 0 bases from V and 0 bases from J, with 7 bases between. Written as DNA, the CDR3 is TGTGCCAGCAGCGTAGAAGGGAACTCCTACGAGCAGTACTTC. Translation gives CASSVEGNSYEQYF.

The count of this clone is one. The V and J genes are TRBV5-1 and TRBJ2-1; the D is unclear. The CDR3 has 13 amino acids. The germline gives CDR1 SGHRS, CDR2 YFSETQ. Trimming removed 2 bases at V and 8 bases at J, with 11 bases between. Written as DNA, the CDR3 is TGCGCCAGCAGCTTCGGTAGACACGATGAGCAGTTCTTC. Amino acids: CASSFGRHDEQFF. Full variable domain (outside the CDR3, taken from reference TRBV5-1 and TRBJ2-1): KAGVTQTPRYLIKTRGQQVTLSCSPISGHRSVSWYQQTPGQGLQFLFEYFSETQRNKGNFPGRFSGRQFSNSRSEMNVSTLELGDSALYLCASSFGRHDEQFFGPGTRLTVL.

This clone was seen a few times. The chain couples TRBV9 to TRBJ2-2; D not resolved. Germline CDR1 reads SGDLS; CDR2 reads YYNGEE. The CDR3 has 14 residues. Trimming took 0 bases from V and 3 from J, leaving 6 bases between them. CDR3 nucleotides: TGTGCCAGCAGCGTAGTAGGATACACCGGGGAGCTGTTTTTT. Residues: CASSVVGYTGELFF.